This section outlines one T cell receptor (beta chain) sequence together with its context. This record comes from a study of regulatory T cells in long-lasting Graves disease. At the level of the study: Less than 3 months of antithyroid drugs had been taken by newly diagnosed Graves' patients.

With iRepertoire HTBI primers and Arm-PCR of CDR3 regions, TCR beta libraries were built. TCRdb recomputed calls from the multiplex PCR reads with MiXCR, one row per CDR3 protein. The table lists approximately 350,000 distinct CDR3 sequences, approximately 12% of them singletons. The CDR3 extends over 15 amino acids. The germline V gene encodes CDR1 MRHNA and CDR2 SNTAGT. Trimming took 5 bases from V and 2 from J, leaving 14 bases between them. Time point meaning: newly diagnosed GD, antithyroid drugs for less than 3 months. From RNA extracted from PBMCs, the TCR library was made. The sample was also linked to a second study, of T cells in Graves' hyperthyroidism and ophthalmopathy. From that paper: The diagnoses drew upon clinical symptoms, serum thyroxine and TRAb, thyroid ultrasound and orbital computed tomography. Most clonotypes expanded in thyroid above 0.001 were likewise present in blood. Ophthalmopathy prediction by the model preceded onset by a median about 6.8 months.

Source: peripheral blood mononuclear cells (PBMCs), taken at new diagnosis, from a patient treated with antithyroid drugs. This clonotype was sampled from a woman younger than 35 with Graves disease. The V gene is TRBV6-4, the J gene TRBJ2-3; D may be TRBD1 or TRBD2 (6 bases each). DNA for the CDR3: TGTGCCAGCAGTCCCAGGGCGGGACACACAGATACGCAGTATTTT. Protein sequence: CASSPRAGHTDTQYF.